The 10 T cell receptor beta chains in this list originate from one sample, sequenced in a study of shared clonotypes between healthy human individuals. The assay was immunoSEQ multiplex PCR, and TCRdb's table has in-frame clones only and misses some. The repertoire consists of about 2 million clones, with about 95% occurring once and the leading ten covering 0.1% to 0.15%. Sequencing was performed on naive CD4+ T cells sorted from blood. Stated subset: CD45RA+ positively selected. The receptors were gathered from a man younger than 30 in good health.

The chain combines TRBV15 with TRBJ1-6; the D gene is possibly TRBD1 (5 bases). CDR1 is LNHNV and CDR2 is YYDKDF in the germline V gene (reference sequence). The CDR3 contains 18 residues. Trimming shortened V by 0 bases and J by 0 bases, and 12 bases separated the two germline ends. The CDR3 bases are TGTGCCACCAGCAGAGAGAGGGGCCCCGGCTCCTATAATTCACCCCTCCACTTT. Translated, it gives CATSRERGPGSYNSPLHF.

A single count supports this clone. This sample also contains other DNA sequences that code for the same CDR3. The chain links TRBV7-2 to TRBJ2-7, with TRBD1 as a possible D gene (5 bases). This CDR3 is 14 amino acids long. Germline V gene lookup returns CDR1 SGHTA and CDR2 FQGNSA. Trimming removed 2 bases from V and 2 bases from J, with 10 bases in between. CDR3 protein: CASSLYRSTYEQYF. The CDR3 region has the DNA TGTGCCAGCAGCTTATACAGGTCTACCTACGAGCAGTACTTC.

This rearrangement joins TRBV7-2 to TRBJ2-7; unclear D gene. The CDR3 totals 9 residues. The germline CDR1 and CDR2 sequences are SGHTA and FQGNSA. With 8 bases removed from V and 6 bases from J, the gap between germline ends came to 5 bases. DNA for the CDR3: TGTGCCAGCCCCCTCGAGCAGTACTTC. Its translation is CASPLEQYF.

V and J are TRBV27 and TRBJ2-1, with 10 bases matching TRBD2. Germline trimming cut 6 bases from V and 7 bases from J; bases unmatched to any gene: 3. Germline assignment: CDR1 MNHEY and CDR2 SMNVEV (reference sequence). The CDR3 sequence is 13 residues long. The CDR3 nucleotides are TGTGCCAGCAGGCTAGCGGGGGTAAATGAGCAGTTCTTC. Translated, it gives CASRLAGVNEQFF.

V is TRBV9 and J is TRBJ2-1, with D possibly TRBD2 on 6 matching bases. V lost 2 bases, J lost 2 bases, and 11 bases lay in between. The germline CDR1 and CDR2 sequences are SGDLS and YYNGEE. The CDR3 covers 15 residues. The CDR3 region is CASSVRLDPYNEQFF. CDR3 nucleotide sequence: TGTGCCAGCAGCGTTAGACTAGACCCCTACAATGAGCAGTTCTTC.

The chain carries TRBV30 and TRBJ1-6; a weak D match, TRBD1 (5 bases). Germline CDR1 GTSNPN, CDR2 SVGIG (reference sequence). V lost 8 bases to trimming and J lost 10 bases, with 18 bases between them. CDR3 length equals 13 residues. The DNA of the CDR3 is TGTGCCCGGGCGACAGAGAGCGGCTCACCCCTCCACTTT. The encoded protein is CARATESGSPLHF.

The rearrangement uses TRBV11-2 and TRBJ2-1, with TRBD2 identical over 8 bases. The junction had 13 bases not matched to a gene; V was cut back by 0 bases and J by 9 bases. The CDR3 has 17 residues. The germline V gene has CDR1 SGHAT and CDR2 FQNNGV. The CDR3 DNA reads TGTGCCAGCAGCTTAGATCTAGACGGGAGGGCCCGGAGTGAGCAGTTCTTC. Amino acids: CASSLDLDGRARSEQFF.

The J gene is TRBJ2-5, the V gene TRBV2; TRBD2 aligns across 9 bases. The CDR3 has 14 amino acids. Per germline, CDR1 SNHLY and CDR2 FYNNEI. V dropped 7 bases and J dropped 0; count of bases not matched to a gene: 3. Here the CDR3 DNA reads TGTGCCAGCACTAGCGGGATCTACCAAGAGACCCAGTACTTC. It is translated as CASTSGIYQETQYF.

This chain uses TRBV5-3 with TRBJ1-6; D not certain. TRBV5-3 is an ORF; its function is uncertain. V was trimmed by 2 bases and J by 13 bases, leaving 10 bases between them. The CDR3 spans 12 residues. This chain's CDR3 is CARSFRANPLHF. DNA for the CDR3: TGTGCCAGAAGCTTCCGTGCCAATCCCCTCCACTTT.

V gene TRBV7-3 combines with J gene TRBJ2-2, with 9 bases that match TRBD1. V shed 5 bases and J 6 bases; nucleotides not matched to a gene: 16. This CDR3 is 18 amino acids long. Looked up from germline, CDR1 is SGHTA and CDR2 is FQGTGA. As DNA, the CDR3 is TGTGCCAGCAGCATACCAGTGGGACAGGGTCCGTCCGCCGGGGAGCTGTTTTTT. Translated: CASSIPVGQGPSAGELFF.